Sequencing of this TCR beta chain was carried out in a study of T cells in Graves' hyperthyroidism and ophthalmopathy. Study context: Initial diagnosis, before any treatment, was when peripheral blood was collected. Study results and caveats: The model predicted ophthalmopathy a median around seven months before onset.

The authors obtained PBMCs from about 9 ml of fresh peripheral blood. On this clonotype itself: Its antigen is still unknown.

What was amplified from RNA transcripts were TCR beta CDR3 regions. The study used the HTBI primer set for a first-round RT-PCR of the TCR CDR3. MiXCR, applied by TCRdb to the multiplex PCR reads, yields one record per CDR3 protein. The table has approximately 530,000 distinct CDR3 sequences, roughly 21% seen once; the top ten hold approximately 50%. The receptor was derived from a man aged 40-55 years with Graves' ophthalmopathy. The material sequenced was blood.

The CDR3 coding sequence is TGTGCCAGCAGCTTAGCCCAGAGGGGATATGAGCAGTTCTTC. Its translation: CASSLAQRGYEQFF. The chain carries TRBV7-2 and TRBJ2-1; either TRBD1 or TRBD2 may fit D (5 bases each). V dropped 0 bases and J dropped 8 bases, with 11 bases sitting between them. Germline V gene lookup returns CDR1 SGHTA and CDR2 FQGNSA. The CDR3 runs to 14 residues.